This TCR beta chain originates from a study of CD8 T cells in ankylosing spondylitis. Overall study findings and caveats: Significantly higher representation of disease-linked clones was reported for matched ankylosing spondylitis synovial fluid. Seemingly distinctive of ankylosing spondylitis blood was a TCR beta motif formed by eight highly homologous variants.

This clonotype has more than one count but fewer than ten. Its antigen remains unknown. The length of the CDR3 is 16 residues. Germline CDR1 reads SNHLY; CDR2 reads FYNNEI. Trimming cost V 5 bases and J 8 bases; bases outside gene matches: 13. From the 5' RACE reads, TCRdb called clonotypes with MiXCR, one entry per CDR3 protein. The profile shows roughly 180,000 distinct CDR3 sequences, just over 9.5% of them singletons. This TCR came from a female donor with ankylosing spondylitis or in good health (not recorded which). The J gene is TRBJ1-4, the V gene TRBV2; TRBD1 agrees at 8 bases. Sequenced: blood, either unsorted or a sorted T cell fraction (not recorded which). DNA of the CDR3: TGTGCCAGCAGTCCCCTTCTCGGACAGGGAGAAGAAAAACTGTTTTTT. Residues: CASSPLLGQGEEKLFF.